Listed here is a single TCR beta chain. Its antigen specificity is not known. No quality values exist for individual bases; no much larger clone is one base distant. V is shortened by 3 bases, J by 4 bases, and the region joining them spans 15 bases. The CDR3 runs 15 amino acids, cysteine and phenylalanine included. Only the CDR3 region is kept as DNA, spanning 45 bases read in frame from base 1. The germline V gene encodes CDR1 SNHLY and CDR2 FYNNEI. The sample originates from a study of immune heterogeneity within non-small cell lung tumors listed by TCRdb under 2018. Regarding the complete study: By histology, the tumors were several squamous cell carcinomas, about nine non-squamous carcinomas and 1 tumor not otherwise specified. To look at intratumoral immune heterogeneity, the study ran whole-exome sequencing, RNA-seq and TCR beta repertoire sequencing on several spatially distinct regions taken from every NSCLC tumor. Transcriptome data were available for just roughly 40 loci from about a dozen patients, whereas TCR repertoire analysis spanned 55 to 70 tumor loci from roughly 14 patients. Neoantigen binding to each patient's HLA alleles was predicted with netMHCpan-3.0 for mutant peptides of 8 to 11 amino acids.

Genomic DNA extracted from bulk tumor tissue served as TCR template, with roughly 610 ng gDNA amplified per sample. During surgery, multiple biopsies were taken from each primary tumor, with sampling sites spaced as far apart as possible within the tumor mass. Patients in the study cohort, which was described as untreated, were newly diagnosed NSCLC cases going through curative surgery. The samples came from about 16 patients with newly diagnosed non-small cell lung cancer who were having surgery intended to be curative. Resected tumor masses were reviewed by two independent pathologists. Only high-quality DNA and RNA samples were carried forward to sequencing. The TCR beta CDR3 region was amplified with a multiplex PCR system, in which a first round of 10 to 11 cycles was run using 32 V-gene forward and 13 J-gene reverse primers. The first PCR round was done with a QIAGEN Multiplex PCR Kit, and the primer sequences were filed in Chinese patent CN105087789A. Illumina universal primers were attached in a second round of PCR run with the Phusion High-Fidelity PCR Kit. The TCR libraries underwent paired-end sequencing with a read length of 151 bp on the Illumina HiSeq X Ten platform. Under the source paper's analysis protocol: Cutadapt was used to discard reads without multiplex PCR primers, PEAR merged the read pairs, and MiXCR with default settings called the CDR3 regions. Shannon entropy measured repertoire diversity, and clonality was calculated as one minus the Shannon entropy divided by the ln of the count of productive unique sequences. Clonotypes present at frequencies of at least 0.5% were defined as dominant or high-frequency T-cell clones. TCRdb took the public reads, trimmed them with fastp at Q25, ran MiXCR for clone calling and kept in-frame beta chains. Identical CDR3 protein sequences are pooled into one entry, listed with their most common genes and DNA. TCRdb, not the original authors, processed these V and J calls. The sample has 3,500 to 5,500 distinct CDR3 sequences on record, roughly 21% of them singletons. Clones ranked in the top ten supply roughly 8.3% of the sample.

On the study overall, not on this receptor specifically: Local tumor mutational burden and local T-cell repertoire clonality had a statistically significant but moderate positive correlation (R around 0.35). For the most part, high-frequency TCR beta clonotypes differed from one individual patient to another. Within a given patient, the same dominant CDR3B clonotypes showed up repeatedly across loci, although different tumor locations also carried unique high-frequency clones.

The rearranged segments are TRBV2 and TRBJ2-5; TRBD1 is a possible D gene, resting on 5 matching bases. Sequences were obtained from lung tumor tissue. The receptor was isolated from a man between 70 and 80 years old with non-small cell lung cancer. This receptor has the CDR3 CASSERRAYGETQYF. The DNA sequence is TGTGCCAGCAGTGAGCGCAGGGCGTACGGAGAGACCCAGTACTTC.